This T cell receptor (beta chain) was documented in a study of human T cells and chemical hapten exposure. At the level of the study: Patch tests containing 0.01% DPC, applied to the upper back, were read at 6 days. Findings of the study overall: Versus controls, expanded TCRs had significantly more large CDR3 similarity clusters.

TCRdb re-called the RACE reads with MiXCR, one entry per CDR3 protein. In the table there are fewer than 350,000 distinct CDR3 sequences, around 7.3% of which are singletons. The CDR3 contains 14 residues. Germline CDR1 MNHEY, CDR2 SVGEGT. Trimming removed 2 bases at V and 1 base at J, with 6 bases between. As to time point: pre-sensitization, week 0. The treatment denotes: therapeutic diphenylcyclopropenone sensitization with weekly scalp DPC. A few counts support this clonotype. Its specificity is unknown. The rearrangement uses TRBV6-2 or TRBV6-3 and TRBJ1-5; D ambiguous. This clonotype was sampled from a man between 18 and 35 years old with alopecia areata. Some clones in this sample may be carry-over from other donors' samples. Sequencing used whole blood, obtained in connection with sensitization to the hapten diphenylcyclopropenone (DPC). CDR3 DNA: TGTGCCAGCAGTTACCAGATAAGCAATCAGCCCCAGCATTTT. It yields the protein CASSYQISNQPQHF.